A selection of T cell receptor beta chains follows, all from one sample in a study of post-analysis software for immune sequencing data. In TCRdb, the PCR reads were re-called with MiXCR into one record per CDR3 protein. This repertoire shows 800,000 to 950,000 distinct CDR3 sequences, 53% found once; its top ten account for 4.6%. Sequencing was performed on blood. The source of these receptors is a girl aged 10-17 years with multiple sclerosis. CDR3s include the opening cysteine and the closing phenylalanine or tryptophan. D genes are given only for firm matches. Some rows mark clone size as missing; the rest say once, few, many or name a class of expanded clone.

abundance | d_gene | j_gene | len | v_gene | CDR3aa | CDR3nt
few | . | TRBJ1-2 | 15 | TRBV12-3/TRBV12-4 | CASSLVRPDGYGYTF | TGTGCCAGCAGTTTAGTCCGTCCCGATGGCTATGGCTACACCTTC
. | TRBD2 | TRBJ2-1 | 13 | TRBV20-1 | CSARGSGVSEQFF | TGCAGTGCTAGAGGTAGCGGGGTTAGTGAGCAGTTCTTC
. | . | TRBJ2-6 | 16 | TRBV25-1 | CASSGGRLSGANVLTF | TGTGCCAGCAGTGGGGGGCGACTCTCTGGGGCCAACGTCCTGACTTTC
once | . | TRBJ2-5 | 13 | TRBV29-1 | CSVADSAGGTQYF | TGCAGCGTCGCGGACAGCGCCGGAGGGACCCAGTACTTC
. | . | TRBJ2-4 | 17 | TRBV7-9 | CASSSGGAGAAKNIQYF | TGTGCCAGCAGCTCCGGAGGGGCGGGCGCGGCCAAAAACATTCAGTACTTC
few | . | TRBJ2-5 | 13 | TRBV5-1 | CASSLTSPQTQYF | TGCGCCAGCAGCTTGACTAGCCCGCAGACCCAGTACTTC
few | . | TRBJ1-5 | 15 | TRBV3-1 | CASSQGGAGNQPQHF | TGTGCCAGCAGCCAAGGAGGGGCGGGTAATCAGCCCCAGCATTTT
. | TRBD1 | TRBJ1-1 | 14 | TRBV5-1 | CASSLTDREGEAFF | TGCGCCAGCAGCTTGACGGACAGGGAGGGGGAAGCTTTCTTT
few | TRBD1 | TRBJ1-2 | 14 | TRBV29-1 | CSANNRGPNYGYTF | TGCAGCGCCAACAACAGGGGACCCAACTATGGCTACACCTTC
few | TRBD2 | TRBJ2-5 | 18 | TRBV5-1 | CASSLVYLAGGEVKTQYF | TGCGCCAGCAGCTTGGTTTACCTAGCGGGAGGGGAGGTGAAGACCCAGTACTTC
few | . | TRBJ2-7 | 17 | TRBV29-1 | CSVEARPKSREAYEQYF | TGCAGCGTTGAGGCCAGGCCGAAGTCTAGGGAAGCCTACGAGCAGTACTTC
few | TRBD2 | TRBJ2-3 | 18 | TRBV27 | CASSLLVSGALRTDTQYF | TGTGCCAGCAGTTTATTGGTTAGCGGGGCCCTCCGCACAGATACGCAGTATTTT
. | . | TRBJ2-2 | 13 | TRBV10-3 | CASANRDTGELFF | TGTGCCAGCGCAAACAGGGACACCGGGGAGCTGTTTTTT
. | . | TRBJ1-2 | 15 | TRBV6-5 | CASSTTGSVDYGYTF | TGTGCCAGCAGTACCACAGGGAGTGTCGACTATGGCTACACCTTC
few | . | TRBJ1-6 | 15 | TRBV12-3/TRBV12-4 | CASSPGGRGNSPLHF | TGTGCCAGCAGCCCCGGGGGGAGGGGGAATTCACCCCTCCACTTT
. | . | TRBJ1-5 | 15 | TRBV3-1 | CASSRGRGDNQPQHF | TGTGCCAGCAGCCGGGGACGAGGTGACAATCAGCCCCAGCATTTT
few | . | TRBJ1-5 | 15 | TRBV12-3/TRBV12-4 | CASSLGSVINQPQHF | TGTGCCAGCAGTTTAGGTTCAGTAATTAATCAGCCCCAGCATTTT
few | . | TRBJ2-7 | 14 | TRBV7-2 | CASSLSGVGYEQYF | TGTGCCAGCAGCTTAAGTGGGGTCGGCTACGAGCAGTACTTC
. | . | TRBJ2-7 | 14 | TRBV7-9 | CASSLANDRYEQYF | TGTGCCAGCAGCTTAGCGAACGATCGCTACGAGCAGTACTTC
. | . | TRBJ2-7 | 15 | TRBV6-6 | CASSYSIEITYEQYF | TGTGCCAGCAGTTACTCGATAGAAATTACCTACGAGCAGTACTTC
. | . | TRBJ2-5 | 14 | TRBV29-1 | CSALVISGQETQYF | TGCAGCGCCCTGGTGATTAGCGGACAAGAGACCCAGTACTTC
. | . | TRBJ2-7 | 15 | TRBV6-1 | CASSELDSAMSEQYF | TGTGCCAGCAGTGAGCTAGATTCGGCAATGAGTGAGCAGTACTTC
once | . | TRBJ2-5 | 13 | TRBV7-2 | CASSVGTRGTQYF | TGTGCCAGCAGCGTCGGGACCCGAGGGACCCAGTACTTC
. | . | TRBJ2-1 | 13 | TRBV4-1 | CASSQDGWPEQFF | TGCGCCAGCAGCCAAGATGGGTGGCCCGAGCAGTTCTTC
. | . | TRBJ1-1 | 13 | TRBV29-1 | CSVSPQRNTEAFF | TGCAGCGTCTCCCCTCAGCGGAACACTGAAGCTTTCTTT
. | . | TRBJ1-5 | 14 | TRBV12-3/TRBV12-4 | CASSLEGESQPQHF | TGTGCCAGCAGTTTAGAAGGGGAGTCTCAGCCCCAGCATTTT